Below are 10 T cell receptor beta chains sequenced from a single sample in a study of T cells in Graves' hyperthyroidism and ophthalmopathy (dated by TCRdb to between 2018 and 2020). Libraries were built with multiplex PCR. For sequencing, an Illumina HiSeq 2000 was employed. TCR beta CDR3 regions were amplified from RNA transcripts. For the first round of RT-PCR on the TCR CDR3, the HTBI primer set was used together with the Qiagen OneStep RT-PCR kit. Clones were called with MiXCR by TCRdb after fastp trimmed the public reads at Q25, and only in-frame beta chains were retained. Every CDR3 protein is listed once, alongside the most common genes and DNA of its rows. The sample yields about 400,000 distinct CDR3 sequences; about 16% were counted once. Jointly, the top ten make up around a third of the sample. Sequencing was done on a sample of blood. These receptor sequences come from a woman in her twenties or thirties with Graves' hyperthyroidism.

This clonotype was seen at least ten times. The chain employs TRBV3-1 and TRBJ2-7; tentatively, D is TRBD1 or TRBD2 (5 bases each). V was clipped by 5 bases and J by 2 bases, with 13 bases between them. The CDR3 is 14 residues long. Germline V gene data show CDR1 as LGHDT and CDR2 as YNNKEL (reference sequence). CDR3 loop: CASSARDGPYEQYF. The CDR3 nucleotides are TGTGCCAGCAGCGCCCGGGACGGCCCCTACGAGCAGTACTTC.

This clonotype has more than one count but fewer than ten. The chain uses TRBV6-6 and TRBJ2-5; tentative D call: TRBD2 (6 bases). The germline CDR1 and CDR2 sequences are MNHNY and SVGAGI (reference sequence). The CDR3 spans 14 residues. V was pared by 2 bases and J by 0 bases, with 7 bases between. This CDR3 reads CASSYGGYQETQYF. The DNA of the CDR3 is TGTGCCAGCAGTTACGGAGGGTACCAAGAGACCCAGTACTTC.

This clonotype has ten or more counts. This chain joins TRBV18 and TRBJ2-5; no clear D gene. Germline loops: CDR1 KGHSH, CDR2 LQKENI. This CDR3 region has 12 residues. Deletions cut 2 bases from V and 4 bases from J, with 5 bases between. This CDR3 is CASSPWGETQYF. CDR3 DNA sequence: TGTGCCAGCTCACCATGGGGAGAGACCCAGTACTTC.

The CDR3 sequence: CASSVGVSSGANVLTF. The CDR3 DNA sequence: TGTGCCAGCAGTGTAGGGGTCAGCTCTGGGGCCAACGTCCTGACTTTC. This chain uses TRBV6-1 with TRBJ2-6; perhaps TRBD1 as D (5 bases). Germline V gives CDR1 MNHNS, CDR2 SASEGT. This CDR3 spans 16 amino acids. The ends were cut back, 4 bases at V and 0 bases at J, with 10 bases in the middle.

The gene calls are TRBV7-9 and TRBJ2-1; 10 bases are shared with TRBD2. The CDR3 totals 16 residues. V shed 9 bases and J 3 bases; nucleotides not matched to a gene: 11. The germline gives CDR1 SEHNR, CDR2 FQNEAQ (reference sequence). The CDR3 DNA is TGTGCCAGTATGGGGCCAGCGGGAGGGAGCTACAATGAGCAGTTCTTC. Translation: CASMGPAGGSYNEQFF.

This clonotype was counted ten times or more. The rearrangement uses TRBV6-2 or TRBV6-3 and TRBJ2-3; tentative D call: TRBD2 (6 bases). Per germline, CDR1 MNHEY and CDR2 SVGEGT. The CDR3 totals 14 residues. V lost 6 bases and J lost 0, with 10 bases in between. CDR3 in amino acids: CASREGLSTDTQYF. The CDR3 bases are TGTGCCAGCAGGGAGGGACTGAGCACAGATACGCAGTATTTT.

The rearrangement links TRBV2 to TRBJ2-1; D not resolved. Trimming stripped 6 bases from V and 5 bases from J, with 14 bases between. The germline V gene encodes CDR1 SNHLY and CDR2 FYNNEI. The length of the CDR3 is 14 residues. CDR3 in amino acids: CASSHPDGNNEQFF. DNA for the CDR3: TGTGCCAGCAGCCACCCGGACGGAAACAATGAGCAGTTCTTC.

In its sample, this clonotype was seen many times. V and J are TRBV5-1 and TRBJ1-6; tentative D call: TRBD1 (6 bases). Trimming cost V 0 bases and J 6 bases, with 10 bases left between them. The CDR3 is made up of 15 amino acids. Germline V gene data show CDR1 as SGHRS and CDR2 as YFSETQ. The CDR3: CASSLGGTSNSPLHF. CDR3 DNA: TGCGCCAGCAGCTTGGGAGGGACAAGTAATTCACCCCTCCACTTT.

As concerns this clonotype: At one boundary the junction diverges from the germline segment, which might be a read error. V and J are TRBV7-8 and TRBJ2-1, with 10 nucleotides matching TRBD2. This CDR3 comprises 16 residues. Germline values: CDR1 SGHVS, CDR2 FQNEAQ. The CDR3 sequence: CASSLRLAGSYDEQFF. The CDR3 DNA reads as TGTGCCAGCAGCTTACGACTAGCGGGCTCCTACGATGAGCAGTTCTTC.

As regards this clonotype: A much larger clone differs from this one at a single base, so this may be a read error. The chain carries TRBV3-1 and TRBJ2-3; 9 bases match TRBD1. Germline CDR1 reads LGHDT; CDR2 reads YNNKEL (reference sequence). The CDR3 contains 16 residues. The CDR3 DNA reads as TGTGCCGGCAGCCAAAAGATGGGGACAGGGACAGATACGCAGTATTTT. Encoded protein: CAGSQKMGTGTDTQYF.